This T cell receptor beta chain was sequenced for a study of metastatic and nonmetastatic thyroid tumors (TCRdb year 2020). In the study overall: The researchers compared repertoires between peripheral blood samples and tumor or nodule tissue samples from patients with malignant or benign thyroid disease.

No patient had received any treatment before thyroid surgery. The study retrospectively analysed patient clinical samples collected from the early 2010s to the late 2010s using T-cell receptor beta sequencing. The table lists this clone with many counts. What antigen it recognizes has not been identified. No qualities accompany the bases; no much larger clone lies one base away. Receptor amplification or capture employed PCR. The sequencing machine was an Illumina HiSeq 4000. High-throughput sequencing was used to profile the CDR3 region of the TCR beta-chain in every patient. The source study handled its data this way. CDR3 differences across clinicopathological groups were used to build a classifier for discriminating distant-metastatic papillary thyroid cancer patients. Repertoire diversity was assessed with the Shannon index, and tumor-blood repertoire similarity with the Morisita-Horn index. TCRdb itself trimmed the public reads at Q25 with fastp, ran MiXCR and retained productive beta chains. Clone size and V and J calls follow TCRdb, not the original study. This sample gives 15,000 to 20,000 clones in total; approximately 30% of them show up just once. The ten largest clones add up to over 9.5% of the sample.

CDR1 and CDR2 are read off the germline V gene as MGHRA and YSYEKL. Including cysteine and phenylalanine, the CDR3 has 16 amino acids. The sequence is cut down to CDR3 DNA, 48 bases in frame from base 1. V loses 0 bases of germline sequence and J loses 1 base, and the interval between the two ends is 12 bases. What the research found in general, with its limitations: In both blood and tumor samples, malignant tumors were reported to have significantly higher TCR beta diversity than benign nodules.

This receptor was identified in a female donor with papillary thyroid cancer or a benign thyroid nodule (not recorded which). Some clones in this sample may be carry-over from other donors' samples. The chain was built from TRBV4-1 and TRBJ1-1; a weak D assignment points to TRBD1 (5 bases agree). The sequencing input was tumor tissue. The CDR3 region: CASSQDRYRQNTEAFF. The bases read TGCGCCAGCAGCCAAGATAGGTACAGGCAGAACACTGAAGCTTTCTTT.